The subject of this entry is one TCR beta chain. The entry originates in a study of cytotoxic CD8 clonotypes in ibrutinib-treated CLL. Across the whole study: Response was recorded as partial in around 25 patients and complete in 2; at median approximately 63 months, around 14 remained remitted and some 12 had progressed. Mean values per sample were a few hundred thousand productive templates and under 100,000 productive rearrangements.

Sequencing used immunoSEQ multiplex PCR; TCRdb keeps in-frame clones, though not all of them. The table lists over 100,000 clones, approximately 83% of them singletons. This CDR3 comprises 14 residues. V shed 3 bases and J 3 bases; nucleotides not matched to a gene: 4. The V gene's germline CDR1 is SQVTM and CDR2 ANQGSEA. This chain connects TRBV29-1 to TRBJ2-3, with 9 bases identical to TRBD1. The origin of this receptor is a human donor with chronic lymphocytic leukemia. Sequencing was performed on PBMCs, taken after 24 months of ibrutinib treatment. In nucleotides, the CDR3 is TGCAGCGTTGACGCGGGACAGGGAACAGATACGCAGTATTTT. It encodes CSVDAGQGTDTQYF.